This TCR beta chain stems from a study of blood T cell repertoires in COVID-19 (dated by TCRdb to the early 2020s). Context from the whole study: The collaborator samples originated in the United States, Italy and Spain and spanned the acute and convalescent phases of COVID-19. The repertoires were released in a freely available public database meant as a resource for research on the immune response to SARS-CoV-2. Sample metadata almost always included a de-identified subject ID, COVID-19 status, age in years and sex. Where available, HLA class I and class II types were taken from metadata supplied by the sample provider and were not determined by assay-based typing. The prospective study material was composed of cDNA or gDNA derived from T cells, B-cell-depleted T cells, or PBMCs. Deeply sampled blood TCRbeta repertoires from subjects exposed to, actively infected with, or recovered from COVID-19 were included in the dataset. The samples were drawn from two sources: the first 160 participants of the ongoing ImmuneRACE study, and 1,000 to 1,500 subjects contributed by 6 global collaborators. Broad study findings and their caveats: Clinical and demographic metadata were provided uncurated, with the amount varying by source and participant.

With regard to this clone: Its binding antigen is unknown. No base quality information exists; no much larger clone differs at one position.

Whole blood was collected in K2EDTA tubes by collaborating institutions according to the institutions' own protocols. For TCRbeta analysis, collaborators shipped samples as frozen whole blood, isolated PBMCs, or DNA extracted from either of those sample types. For CDR1 and CDR2, the germline V gene (reference sequence) lists LGHDT and YNNKEL. The CDR3 has 17 amino acids, counting the end cysteine and phenylalanine. Kept here is only the CDR3 DNA, which spans 51 bases and is read in frame from base 1. Trimming leaves V shorter by 4 bases and J shorter by 6 bases, with the junction holding 9 bases beyond the gene matches. TCRbeta CDR3 regions were amplified from genomic DNA by means of the immunoSEQ Assay, a bias-controlled multiplex PCR. The original methods were these. The number of nucleated cells in each sample was estimated from the amplification of reference gene primers within the assay. To quantify the absolute abundance of each unique TCRbeta CDR3 rearrangement, sequence reads were collapsed and filtered. For each sample, productive Simpson clonality was calculated as the square root of Simpson's diversity index across productive rearrangements. The table was pulled from immuneACCESS by TCRdb, which kept in-frame rearrangements only. Such tables lose some clones; where checked, under half of the loss comes from unresolved V genes, and the rest has no known cause. The DNA was the basis for D and trimming; V, J and clone size are from that table. The sample data list about 75,000 clones, and approximately 88% of these were observed just once. The ten largest clones add up to 5% to 6.5% of the sample.

This chain joins TRBV3-1 (or the pseudogene TRBV3-2) to TRBJ2-1, and 13 junctional nucleotides match TRBD2. This clonotype originated in a woman in her fifties or sixties with acute or convalescent COVID-19. Sequencing was carried out using peripheral blood. Here the CDR3 is given as CASSPLLAGGLINEQFF. The bases read TGTGCCAGCAGCCCACTACTAGCGGGGGGGCTTATCAATGAGCAGTTCTTC.